This is a list of T cell receptor beta chains from one sample in a study of graft-versus-host responses after intestinal transplantation. Data came from immunoSEQ multiplex PCR; TCRdb stores just in-frame clones and leaves some out. The sample contains 100,000 or so clones, approximately 94% of which appear only once. What these receptors recognize is not known. The sample was unstimulated CD8+ T cells sorted from spleen or lymph node cells, taken before intestinal transplant. The receptors derive from a human donor who received an intestinal transplant. Each CDR3 is given with its conserved first and last residue. Fields, in order: CDR3 DNA, CDR3 protein, J gene, D gene, clone size, V gene. A D gene is named only where the DNA matches it firmly. Part of the rows lack a size; the others show once, few, many or a class for expanded clones.

CDR3nt: TGTGCCAGCAGTTTCCTGGACAGGGGGGATTCACCCCTCCACTTT
CDR3aa: CASSFLDRGDSPLHF
j_gene: TRBJ1-6
d_gene: TRBD1
abundance: .
v_gene: TRBV6-1

CDR3nt: TGCGCCAGCAGCCTCTCTTCAGGGGCGGACTATGGCTACACCTTC
CDR3aa: CASSLSSGADYGYTF
j_gene: TRBJ1-2
d_gene: .
abundance: .
v_gene: TRBV4-1

CDR3nt: TGCAGCGTTGAAAGGGGGGGCCACACTGAAGCTTTCTTT
CDR3aa: CSVERGGHTEAFF
j_gene: TRBJ1-1
d_gene: .
abundance: .
v_gene: TRBV29-1

CDR3nt: TGTGCCAGTAGTTCAAGCGCTACCTACTACGAGCAGTACTTC
CDR3aa: CASSSSATYYEQYF
j_gene: TRBJ2-7
d_gene: .
abundance: .
v_gene: TRBV19

CDR3nt: TGTGCCAGCAGCTTAGTCTTTGCTAGCGGGGGAACCTCCTACAATGAGCAGTTCTTC
CDR3aa: CASSLVFASGGTSYNEQFF
j_gene: TRBJ2-1
d_gene: TRBD2
abundance: once
v_gene: TRBV7-9

CDR3nt: TGTGCCAGCACGGGACAGGCGAGCTCTGGGGCCAACGTCCTGACTTTC
CDR3aa: CASTGQASSGANVLTF
j_gene: TRBJ2-6
d_gene: TRBD1
abundance: .
v_gene: TRBV6-6

CDR3nt: TGCGCCAGCAGCCAAGATCGAGGGTTGGAGACCCAGTACTTC
CDR3aa: CASSQDRGLETQYF
j_gene: TRBJ2-5
d_gene: .
abundance: .
v_gene: TRBV4-3

CDR3nt: TGTGCCAGCACCCCGGTAGTAGCGGGGGGGATTGAAACAGATACGCAGTATTTT
CDR3aa: CASTPVVAGGIETDTQYF
j_gene: TRBJ2-3
d_gene: TRBD2
abundance: .
v_gene: TRBV7-8

CDR3nt: TGTGCCAGCAGTCCTCTGGGCCACGAGCAGTACTTC
CDR3aa: CASSPLGHEQYF
j_gene: TRBJ2-7
d_gene: .
abundance: .
v_gene: TRBV6-6

CDR3nt: TGTGCCAGCAGCTCGGGGGAGGTGGGGAAAGAGACCCAGTACTTC
CDR3aa: CASSSGEVGKETQYF
j_gene: TRBJ2-5
d_gene: .
abundance: .
v_gene: TRBV7-9

CDR3nt: TGTGCCAGCTCCTTTTCAGGGGATGGCTACACCTTC
CDR3aa: CASSFSGDGYTF
j_gene: TRBJ1-2
d_gene: .
abundance: .
v_gene: TRBV7-9

CDR3nt: TGCGCCAGCAGCCAAGAGGGTCCGGCGGGGCAGACAGATACGCAGTATTTT
CDR3aa: CASSQEGPAGQTDTQYF
j_gene: TRBJ2-3
d_gene: .
abundance: once
v_gene: TRBV4-1

CDR3nt: TGTGCCAGCAGTTTACAGGTAGCGAGAAGCTCCTACGAGCAGTACTTC
CDR3aa: CASSLQVARSSYEQYF
j_gene: TRBJ2-7
d_gene: .
abundance: .
v_gene: TRBV27

CDR3nt: TGTGCCAGCAGCCCCCCAGGGGAGTACAATGAGCAGTTCTTC
CDR3aa: CASSPPGEYNEQFF
j_gene: TRBJ2-1
d_gene: .
abundance: .
v_gene: TRBV7-2

CDR3nt: TGTGCCAGCAGCCCGGTGGGGCGGGGTGCAGTGGATACGCAGTATTTT
CDR3aa: CASSPVGRGAVDTQYF
j_gene: TRBJ2-3
d_gene: .
abundance: .
v_gene: TRBV7-2

CDR3nt: TGCGCCAGCAGCCAAGGGGCGGGGGGAAATTACGAGCAGTACTTC
CDR3aa: CASSQGAGGNYEQYF
j_gene: TRBJ2-7
d_gene: TRBD2
abundance: .
v_gene: TRBV4-3

CDR3nt: TGTGCCAGCAGCTGGGGGACAGGGGGGTCCTACGAGCAGTACTTC
CDR3aa: CASSWGTGGSYEQYF
j_gene: TRBJ2-7
d_gene: TRBD1
abundance: .
v_gene: TRBV7-6

CDR3nt: TGTGCCAGCAGGGAACCTTCGAGGGGGCGAGATGGTGGCTACACCTTC
CDR3aa: CASREPSRGRDGGYTF
j_gene: TRBJ1-2
d_gene: TRBD1
abundance: .
v_gene: TRBV9

CDR3nt: TGTGCCAGCAGCTTAGGTCGGGGGTCCACAGATACGCAGTATTTT
CDR3aa: CASSLGRGSTDTQYF
j_gene: TRBJ2-3
d_gene: .
abundance: .
v_gene: TRBV13

CDR3nt: TGTGCCAGCGTACGGAGCCCCTACGAGCAGTACTTC
CDR3aa: CASVRSPYEQYF
j_gene: TRBJ2-7
d_gene: .
abundance: few
v_gene: TRBV5-6

CDR3nt: TGTGCCATCAGTGAGTCGGGCAGGGGAGTCGGCAATCAGCCCCAGCATTTT
CDR3aa: CAISESGRGVGNQPQHF
j_gene: TRBJ1-5
d_gene: .
abundance: .
v_gene: TRBV10-3

CDR3nt: TGTGCCAGCAGCTTTACCCCGGCAGGCACCGGGGAGCTGTTTTTT
CDR3aa: CASSFTPAGTGELFF
j_gene: TRBJ2-2
d_gene: .
abundance: .
v_gene: TRBV7-9

CDR3nt: TGCGCCAGCAGCCAAGATCGGTCTAGCGGGGGGTTCTACGAGCAGTACTTC
CDR3aa: CASSQDRSSGGFYEQYF
j_gene: TRBJ2-7
d_gene: TRBD2
abundance: .
v_gene: TRBV4-3

CDR3nt: TGCGCCAGCAGCCACAGTTTGCCGGGGGGGCTGGACACTGAAGCTTTCTTT
CDR3aa: CASSHSLPGGLDTEAFF
j_gene: TRBJ1-1
d_gene: .
abundance: .
v_gene: TRBV4-1

CDR3nt: TGTGCCAGCGGGACAGGGCGGAATGAGCAGTTCTTC
CDR3aa: CASGTGRNEQFF
j_gene: TRBJ2-1
d_gene: TRBD1
abundance: .
v_gene: TRBV11-2

CDR3nt: TGCAGCGCCTGGGACCCAACAGGGCACGCTGAAGCTTTCTTT
CDR3aa: CSAWDPTGHAEAFF
j_gene: TRBJ1-1
d_gene: .
abundance: .
v_gene: TRBV29-1

CDR3nt: TGTGCCAGGGGGGGGGCGTGCACAGATACGCAGTATTTT
CDR3aa: CARGGACTDTQYF
j_gene: TRBJ2-3
d_gene: .
abundance: .
v_gene: TRBV7-2

CDR3nt: TGTGCCAGTAGTCCCGGGACAGCCTCCTACGAGCAGCACTTC
CDR3aa: CASSPGTASYEQHF
j_gene: TRBJ2-7
d_gene: TRBD1
abundance: .
v_gene: TRBV19

CDR3nt: TGCGCCAGCAGCCACCATAGCGGGGGGGCCCAGGCGGAAGAGACCCAGTACTTC
CDR3aa: CASSHHSGGAQAEETQYF
j_gene: TRBJ2-5
d_gene: TRBD2
abundance: .
v_gene: TRBV4-1

CDR3nt: TGCGCCAGCAGCCAGGGCCGTTTGGGAGACACTGAAGCTTTCTTT
CDR3aa: CASSQGRLGDTEAFF
j_gene: TRBJ1-1
d_gene: .
abundance: .
v_gene: TRBV4-3

CDR3nt: TGTGCCAGCAGTTACTCAATAGGGAGCTCCTACGAGCAGTACTTC
CDR3aa: CASSYSIGSSYEQYF
j_gene: TRBJ2-7
d_gene: .
abundance: .
v_gene: TRBV6-6

CDR3nt: TGTGCCAGCAGCGAGGGACAGGGTACTGAAGCTTTCTTT
CDR3aa: CASSEGQGTEAFF
j_gene: TRBJ1-1
d_gene: TRBD1
abundance: .
v_gene: TRBV9

CDR3nt: TGTGCCAGCAGCAAAGGGGGCTCCCAGGACGGCTACGAGCAGTACTTC
CDR3aa: CASSKGGSQDGYEQYF
j_gene: TRBJ2-7
d_gene: .
abundance: .
v_gene: TRBV21-1

CDR3nt: TGTGCCAGCACCGCAGGGGCCGAGCAGTACTTC
CDR3aa: CASTAGAEQYF
j_gene: TRBJ2-7
d_gene: .
abundance: once
v_gene: TRBV7-9

CDR3nt: TGTGCCAGCAGCATCAGGACAGGGACGGTGAACACTGAAGCTTTCTTT
CDR3aa: CASSIRTGTVNTEAFF
j_gene: TRBJ1-1
d_gene: TRBD1
abundance: .
v_gene: TRBV7-2

CDR3nt: TGTGCCAGCAGCTACCCCGGAACAGTTCATTCGAACACTGAAGCTTTCTTT
CDR3aa: CASSYPGTVHSNTEAFF
j_gene: TRBJ1-1
d_gene: .
abundance: .
v_gene: TRBV7-9

CDR3nt: TGTGCCAGCAGCGCCTGGACAGGGGGAGATACGCAGTATTTT
CDR3aa: CASSAWTGGDTQYF
j_gene: TRBJ2-3
d_gene: TRBD1
abundance: .
v_gene: TRBV9

CDR3nt: TGTGCCAGCAGCTTATCGGGGACAGGGGGCACTGAAGCTTTCTTT
CDR3aa: CASSLSGTGGTEAFF
j_gene: TRBJ1-1
d_gene: TRBD1
abundance: .
v_gene: TRBV7-6

CDR3nt: TGTGCCAGCACCCCCGGCGGAAACACTGAAGCTTTCTTT
CDR3aa: CASTPGGNTEAFF
j_gene: TRBJ1-1
d_gene: .
abundance: .
v_gene: TRBV6-5

CDR3nt: TGTGCCAGCGACGGGACAGGGCCCTATGAACTGTTTTTT
CDR3aa: CASDGTGPYELFF
j_gene: TRBJ1-4
d_gene: TRBD1
abundance: few
v_gene: TRBV5-8

CDR3nt: TGTGCCAGTAGTCTGGGGGCTTATAGCAATCAGCCCCAGCATTTT
CDR3aa: CASSLGAYSNQPQHF
j_gene: TRBJ1-5
d_gene: .
abundance: .
v_gene: TRBV19

CDR3nt: TGTGCCAGCAGCTTAGCCCTCGGGGGGGGGAGCACAGATACGCAGTATTTT
CDR3aa: CASSLALGGGSTDTQYF
j_gene: TRBJ2-3
d_gene: TRBD2
abundance: .
v_gene: TRBV7-2

CDR3nt: TGTGCCAGCAGCCAAGCAACCGGGGCTGGAAACACCATATATTTT
CDR3aa: CASSQATGAGNTIYF
j_gene: TRBJ1-3
d_gene: .
abundance: .
v_gene: TRBV5-4

CDR3nt: TGTGCCTGGAGGCAGACAGGATACAATTCACCCCTCCACTTT
CDR3aa: CAWRQTGYNSPLHF
j_gene: TRBJ1-6
d_gene: .
abundance: .
v_gene: TRBV30

CDR3nt: TGTGCCAGCTCACCTAGCCGGGACAGAGCTAACTATGGCTACACCTTC
CDR3aa: CASSPSRDRANYGYTF
j_gene: TRBJ1-2
d_gene: TRBD1
abundance: .
v_gene: TRBV18

CDR3nt: TGTGCCAGCAGCCCCGGTCTGGGGACTGCCTACGAGCAGTACTTC
CDR3aa: CASSPGLGTAYEQYF
j_gene: TRBJ2-7
d_gene: .
abundance: .
v_gene: TRBV7-9

CDR3nt: TGTGCCAGTAGTATAGGGGACAGGGGGTCCTACGAGCAGTACTTC
CDR3aa: CASSIGDRGSYEQYF
j_gene: TRBJ2-7
d_gene: TRBD1
abundance: once
v_gene: TRBV19

CDR3nt: TGTGCCAGCAGCAAGTCACAGTACAGGGCAGGCTATGGCTACACCTTC
CDR3aa: CASSKSQYRAGYGYTF
j_gene: TRBJ1-2
d_gene: .
abundance: .
v_gene: TRBV25-1